The clone carrying this TCR beta chain was picked up one time. An input of roughly 0.5 to 1 ug of RNA was subjected to reverse transcription using random hexamers. TCRdb called the immunoSEQ multiplex PCR reads again in MiXCR, with one record for every CDR3 protein. The sample has about 120,000 distinct CDR3 sequences; 85% to 95% are singletons. This sample was taken from a study of CD8 T cells in Susac syndrome. This CDR3 comprises 12 residues. V lost 8 bases, J lost 5 bases, and 12 bases lay in between. From germline, CDR1 is MNHEY and CDR2 SVGEGT. This chain joins TRBV6-2 or TRBV6-3 and TRBJ1-1; D gene unclear. The receptor's source is a human donor in good health. Sample: CD8+ T cells from PBMCs. CDR3 nucleotide sequence: TGTGCCAGCGGGCACCTTCGGACTGAAGCTTTCTTT. As protein: CASGHLRTEAFF.